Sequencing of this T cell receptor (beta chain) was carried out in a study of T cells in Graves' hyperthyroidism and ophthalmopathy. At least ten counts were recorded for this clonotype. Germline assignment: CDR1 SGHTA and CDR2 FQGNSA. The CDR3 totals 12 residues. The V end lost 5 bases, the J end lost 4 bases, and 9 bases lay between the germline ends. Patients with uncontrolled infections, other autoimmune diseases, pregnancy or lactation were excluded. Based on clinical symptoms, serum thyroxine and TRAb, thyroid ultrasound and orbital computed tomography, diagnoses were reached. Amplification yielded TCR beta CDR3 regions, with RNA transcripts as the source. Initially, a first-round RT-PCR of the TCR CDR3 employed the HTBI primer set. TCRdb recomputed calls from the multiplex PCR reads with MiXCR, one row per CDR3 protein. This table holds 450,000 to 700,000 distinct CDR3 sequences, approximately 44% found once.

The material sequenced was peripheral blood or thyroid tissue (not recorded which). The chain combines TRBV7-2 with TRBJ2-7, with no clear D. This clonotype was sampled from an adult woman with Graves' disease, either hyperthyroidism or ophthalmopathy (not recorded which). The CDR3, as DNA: TGTGCCAGCAGCCTACTCGGTTACGAGCAGTACTTC. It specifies CASSLLGYEQYF.